This T cell receptor (beta chain) derives from a study of shared T cell receptors in the human thymus. Assay: immunoSEQ multiplex PCR; the TCRdb copy retains only in-frame clones and omits some. Found here are 600,000 to 900,000 clones, roughly 85% of them singletons; the top ten hold roughly 0.01%. Germline values: CDR1 SGHTA, CDR2 FQGTGA. The CDR3 covers 13 residues. V lost 3 bases, J lost 3 bases, and 0 bases stayed unmatched. These sequences were also reported in another study, on human thymus T cells. That publication notes: Seemingly biased V and J gene usage marked thymic and blood repertoires. Unrelated individuals had highly overlapping thymic repertoires, as reported in related research.

Sequencing used thymocytes. This sequence joins TRBV7-3 and TRBJ2-3, with 7 bases lining up with TRBD2. This receptor was obtained from a girl in the first two years of life with a congenital heart defect. The CDR3 bases are TGTGCCAGCAGCTTCGGGGGGACAGATACGCAGTATTTT. It yields the protein CASSFGGTDTQYF.